One sample yielded the 18 T cell receptor beta chains listed below, sequenced in a study of technical replicates of blood from a handful of donors. TCRdb's copy holds only in-frame clones and misses some; the assay was immunoSEQ multiplex PCR. The table lists 65,000 to 85,000 clones, about nine tenths of them singletons, with 0.25% to 0.35% in the top ten. Sequencing input: T cells isolated from PBMCs. The receptor set was obtained from a human donor in good health.

The chain links TRBV11-3 to TRBJ1-2; TRBD1 agrees at 10 bases. The CDR3 spans 17 residues. CDR1 is SGHNT and CDR2 is YENEEA in the germline V gene. The trim removed 1 base at V and 2 bases at J, leaving 7 bases unmatched. The CDR3 nucleotides read TGTGCCAGCAGCTTAGGGGGGGACAGGGGAAAGAACTATGGCTACACCTTC. Amino acids: CASSLGGDRGKNYGYTF.

The V and J genes are TRBV28 and TRBJ1-6; D remains unclear. This CDR3 has 14 amino acids. CDR1 MDHEN and CDR2 SYDVKM come from the germline V gene. The ends were cut back, 5 bases at V and 6 bases at J, with 11 bases in the middle. CDR3: CASSTGKTNSPLHF. CDR3 sequence (DNA): TGTGCCAGCAGTACCGGGAAGACTAATTCACCCCTCCACTTT.

In nucleotides, the CDR3 is TGTGCCAGCAGAAGGGACTTGGAGACCCAGTACTTC. This codes for CASRRDLETQYF. The V gene is TRBV6-5, the J gene TRBJ2-5; a possible D gene is TRBD2 (6 bases). V dropped 6 bases and J dropped 5 bases, with 10 bases sitting between them. Per germline, CDR1 MNHEY and CDR2 SVGAGI. This CDR3 has 12 amino acids.

V is TRBV7-3 and J is TRBJ1-1; TRBD1 aligns across 8 bases. The trim removed 5 bases at V and 1 base at J, leaving 3 bases unmatched. CDR1 and CDR2 (germline): SGHTA, FQGTGA. The CDR3 totals 14 residues. The CDR3 bases are TGTGCCAGCAGCCAAGGACAGGGGAACACTGAAGCTTTCTTT. This codes for CASSQGQGNTEAFF.

The chain is built from TRBV29-1 and TRBJ2-7; D is unclear. Trimming cost V 6 bases and J 5 bases, with 17 bases left between them. The CDR3 runs 13 residues. The germline V gene encodes CDR1 SQVTM and CDR2 ANQGSEA. In DNA, the CDR3 is TGCAGCGTCTGGGCCCAGACCCGCAACGAGCAGTACTTC. This sequence encodes CSVWAQTRNEQYF.

This chain uses TRBV25-1 with TRBJ1-3, with D unresolved. V gave up 4 bases and J gave up 0 bases, with 10 bases separating them. CDR1 and CDR2 (germline): MGHDK, SYGVNS. CDR3 length: 15 residues. CDR3 residues: CASSGLTFSGNTIYF. The CDR3 DNA sequence: TGTGCCAGCAGTGGGCTTACCTTCTCTGGAAACACCATATATTTT.

The V and J genes are TRBV10-3 and TRBJ1-2; TRBD1 matches at 8 bases. CDR1 is ENHRY, CDR2 SYGVKD, per germline. Trimming at V came to 9 bases and at J to 3 bases, leaving 9 bases not matched to a gene. The CDR3 is 14 amino acids. CDR3 sequence (DNA): TGTGCCATTCTAGGGACAGGTCGTGACTATGGCTACACCTTC. This translates into CAILGTGRDYGYTF.

V is TRBV10-3 and J is TRBJ2-1, with 7 bases aligning to TRBD2. Germline V gene lookup returns CDR1 ENHRY and CDR2 SYGVKD. Trimming at V came to 3 bases and at J to 5 bases, leaving 7 bases not matched to a gene. This CDR3 has 15 residues. The CDR3 sequence is CAISDRSGTNNEQFF. The CDR3 nucleotides read TGTGCCATCAGTGATAGGTCGGGGACTAACAATGAGCAGTTCTTC.

In DNA, the CDR3 is TGTGCCAGCAGCTACGGGGGGAACAACTATGGCTACACCTTC. Amino acid sequence: CASSYGGNNYGYTF. The chain has TRBV11-3 and TRBJ1-2; D may be TRBD1 (5 bases). From germline, CDR1 is SGHNT and CDR2 YENEEA. CDR3 length: 14 residues. The V end lost 4 bases, the J end lost 2 bases, and 11 bases lay between the germline ends.

The table lists this clone with a count of one. The gene calls are TRBV6-5 and TRBJ2-7; 8 bases fit TRBD2. The germline gives CDR1 MNHEY, CDR2 SVGAGI. There are 15 residues in the CDR3. The trim removed 4 bases at V and 4 bases at J, leaving 9 bases unmatched. Here the CDR3 DNA reads TGTGCCAGCAGTTCGACAGCGGGGGCCGCATACGAGCAGTACTTC. It codes for CASSSTAGAAYEQYF.

This sequence joins TRBV25-1 and TRBJ1-2, with 10 bases identical to TRBD1. V lost 4 bases and J lost 5; bases outside the gene matches: 7. The CDR3 length is 15 residues. Germline CDR1 and CDR2: MGHDK and SYGVNS. The CDR3 nucleotides read TGTGCCAGCAGTGCCGGGACAGGGGATGAGTATGGCTACACCTTC. It encodes CASSAGTGDEYGYTF.

The V call is TRBV5-1, the J call TRBJ2-7; the D is unclear. CDR1 SGHRS and CDR2 YFSETQ come from the germline V gene. CDR3 length: 14 residues. Trimming left V 1 base short and J 1 base short, with 9 bases between. CDR3 in amino acids: CASSLTAGSYEQYF. The CDR3 nucleotides read TGCGCCAGCAGCTTGACAGCCGGATCCTACGAGCAGTACTTC.

CDR3 protein: CASSDRDRSASGANVLTF. Written as DNA, the CDR3 is TGTGCCAGCAGCGACCGGGACAGATCTGCCTCTGGGGCCAACGTCCTGACTTTC. V usage is TRBV9 and J usage is TRBJ2-6; 7 bases fit TRBD1. CDR1 SGDLS and CDR2 YYNGEE come from the germline V gene. The junction had 9 bases not matched to a gene; V was cut back by 3 bases and J by 0 bases. This CDR3 is 18 amino acids long. Full variable domain (remainder filled in from reference TRBV9 and TRBJ2-6): DSGVTQTPKHLITATGQRVTLRCSPRSGDLSVYWYQQSLDQGLQFLIQYYNGEERAKGNILERFSAQQFPDLHSELNLSSLELGDSALYFCASSDRDRSASGANVLTFGAGSRLTVL.

The chain joins TRBV28 to TRBJ2-7, with D perhaps TRBD1 (5 bases). Trimming pared 6 bases from V and 8 bases from J, leaving 17 bases between. The CDR3 totals 13 residues. Germline assignment: CDR1 MDHEN and CDR2 SYDVKM. The CDR3 region has the DNA TGTGCCAGCAGGGTAAGGGTTAAGGGGCAGCAGTACTTC. This translates into CASRVRVKGQQYF.

The rearrangement uses TRBV5-4 and TRBJ1-6; possible D gene TRBD1, 6 bases. CDR1 and CDR2 (germline): SGHNT, YYREEE (reference sequence). The ends were cut back, 3 bases at V and 9 bases at J, with 16 bases in the middle. The CDR3 is 15 residues long. The CDR3 bases are TGTGCCAGCAGCTGGTCAAACAGGGAACGTTCACCCCTCCACTTT. Translating it yields CASSWSNRERSPLHF.

This sequence joins TRBV11-3 and TRBJ2-1; 7 bases line up with TRBD1. Germline-derived CDR1 and CDR2 are SGHNT and YENEEA. The CDR3 runs to 15 residues. The junction had 10 bases not matched to a gene; V was cut back by 3 bases and J by 8 bases. In DNA form, the CDR3 reads TGTGCCAGCAGCTTCGACAGGGATCCATTCGATGAGCAGTTCTTC. It yields the protein CASSFDRDPFDEQFF.

In DNA form, the CDR3 reads TGTGCCAGCAGCCCTAACGGACAGGGAGGGAGCACAGATACGCAGTATTTT. This translates into CASSPNGQGGSTDTQYF. The rearrangement joins TRBV5-6 to TRBJ2-3; perhaps TRBD1 as D (8 bases). Trimming removed 4 bases from V and 0 bases from J, with 18 bases in between. Germline V CDR1 and CDR2: SGHDT, YYEEEE. The CDR3 contains 17 residues.

This clone was observed a handful of times. The V gene is TRBV25-1, the J gene TRBJ2-1; TRBD2 agrees at 8 bases. V was pared by 6 bases and J by 2 bases, with 6 bases of the junction left unmatched. The CDR3 totals 15 residues. CDR1 and CDR2 from the germline V gene are MGHDK and SYGVNS. CDR3 sequence reads: CASRPAGATYNEQFF. DNA of the CDR3: TGTGCCAGCAGGCCAGCGGGAGCGACCTACAATGAGCAGTTCTTC.